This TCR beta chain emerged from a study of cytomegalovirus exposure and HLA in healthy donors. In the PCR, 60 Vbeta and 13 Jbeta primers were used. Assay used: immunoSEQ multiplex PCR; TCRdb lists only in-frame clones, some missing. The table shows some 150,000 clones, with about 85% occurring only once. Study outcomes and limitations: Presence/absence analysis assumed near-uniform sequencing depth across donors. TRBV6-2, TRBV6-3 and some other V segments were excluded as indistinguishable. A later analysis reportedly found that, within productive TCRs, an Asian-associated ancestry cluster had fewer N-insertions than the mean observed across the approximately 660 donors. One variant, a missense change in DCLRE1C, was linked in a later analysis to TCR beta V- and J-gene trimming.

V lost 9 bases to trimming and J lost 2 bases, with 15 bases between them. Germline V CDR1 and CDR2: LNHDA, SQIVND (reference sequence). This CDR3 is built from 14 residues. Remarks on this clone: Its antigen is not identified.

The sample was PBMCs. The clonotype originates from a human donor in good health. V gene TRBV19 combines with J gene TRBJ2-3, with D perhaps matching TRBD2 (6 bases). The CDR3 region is CASSLAVATDTQYF. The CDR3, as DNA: TGTGCCAGCTCACTAGCAGTAGCCACAGATACGCAGTATTTT.